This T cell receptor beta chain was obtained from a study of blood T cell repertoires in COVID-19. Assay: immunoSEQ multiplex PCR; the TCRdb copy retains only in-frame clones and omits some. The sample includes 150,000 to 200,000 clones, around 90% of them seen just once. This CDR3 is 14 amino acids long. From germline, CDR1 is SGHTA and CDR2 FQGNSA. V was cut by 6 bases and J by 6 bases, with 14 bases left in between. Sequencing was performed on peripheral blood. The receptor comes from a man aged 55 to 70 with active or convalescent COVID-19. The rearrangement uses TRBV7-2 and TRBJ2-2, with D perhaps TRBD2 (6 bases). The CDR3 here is CASSHNTGAGELFF. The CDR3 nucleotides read TGTGCCAGCAGTCATAATACGGGGGCCGGGGAGCTGTTTTTT.